This T cell receptor beta chain was recorded in a study of cytomegalovirus exposure and HLA in healthy donors. In the PCR, 60 Vbeta and 13 Jbeta primers were used. Produced via immunoSEQ multiplex PCR; TCRdb's table is partial and in-frame only. The table has over 70,000 clones, 77% seen once. This clone was found a few times. V was shortened by 3 bases and J by 4 bases, with 10 bases between the two germline ends. From germline, CDR1 is ENHRY and CDR2 SYGVKD. The CDR3 has 14 residues. This clonotype originated in a man aged 25-45 years in good health and CMV-seronegative. The V and J genes are TRBV10-3 and TRBJ1-5; D possibly corresponds to TRBD1 (6 bases). Sequencing was carried out using PBMCs. The CDR3, as DNA: TGTGCCATCAGTGACCGGGACAAAAATCAGCCCCAGCATTTT. Its protein is CAISDRDKNQPQHF.